This paragraph reports one T cell receptor beta chain. Sequencing targeted expressed TCRB transcripts, as all isolated RNA had been reverse transcribed. Profiled with immunoSEQ multiplex PCR; TCRdb holds only in-frame clones, not every one. Among 900,000 or so clones listed, roughly 17% were seen once. The data derive from a study of beta chain features in type 1 diabetes. This sequence originates from a woman younger than 30 in good health. Material: naive CD4+ T cells from blood.

The CDR3 DNA follows: TGTGCCAGCCAGAAAGTAGCCTCCTACGAGCAGTACTTC. This sequence encodes CASQKVASYEQYF. The chain has TRBV25-1 and TRBJ2-7, with D hard to call. Trimming stripped 8 bases from V and 0 bases from J, with 11 bases between. CDR1 is MGHDK and CDR2 is SYGVNS in the germline V gene. The CDR3 has 13 amino acids.